This T cell receptor beta chain emerged from a study of blood T cell repertoires in COVID-19. Study-level background: PBMCs, B-cell-depleted T cells, or T cells provided the cDNA or gDNA that made up the material.

The germline V gene has CDR1 SNHLY and CDR2 FYNNEI. J was trimmed by 13 bases and V by 3 bases; bases with no gene match: 5. The CDR3 is 12 residues long. The repertoire was sequenced with immunoSEQ multiplex PCR; TCRdb's copy has only in-frame clones and lacks some. The sample contains hundreds of thousands of clones, around 86% of which appear only once. This clone was found a few times. The material sequenced was peripheral blood. The receptor was derived from a woman aged 25 to 39 who had recovered from COVID-19. The rearrangement uses TRBV2 and TRBJ1-4; 7 bases align to TRBD1. In DNA, the CDR3 is TGTGCCAGCAGTGACAGGGGGTTGAGACTGTTTTTT. Its protein product is CASSDRGLRLFF.